The sequence of this T cell receptor beta chain was determined in a study of blood T cells in healthy people across ages. Together with a sample-barcoded 5' primer, a J-beta primer mix was included in a second PCR lasting about 6 to 11 cycles. In TCRdb, the 5' RACE reads were re-called with MiXCR into one record per CDR3 protein. The sample lists 1,500,000 or so distinct CDR3 sequences, 55% to 75% seen once, with 6.5% to 8% in the top ten. The CDR3 has 12 amino acids. Germline assignment: CDR1 SEHNR and CDR2 FQNEAQ (reference sequence). The V end was cut by 5 bases, the J end by 8 bases, with 9 bases between.

The material sequenced was blood. The receptor was derived from a man between 18 and 35 years old in good health. The chain couples TRBV7-9 to TRBJ1-4, with D unclear. CDR3 in DNA: TGTGCCAGCAGCAAAACCGGGGAAAAACTGTTTTTT. It translates to CASSKTGEKLFF.